The clone carrying this T cell receptor beta chain was counted ten times or more. The data are from a study of early T cells in non-severe SARS-CoV-2 infection. Unique molecular identifiers tagged individual cDNA molecules. TCRdb re-called the 5' RACE reads through MiXCR, storing one row per CDR3 protein. The data hold 20,000 to 25,000 distinct CDR3 sequences, with 4.3% observed a single time. V was shortened by 5 bases and J by 10 bases, with 18 bases between the two germline ends. The CDR3 length is 15 residues. Germline V gene lookup returns CDR1 SGHTA and CDR2 FQGNSA. V and J are TRBV7-2 and TRBJ1-6, with D possibly matching TRBD1 (5 bases). Sequenced input: whole blood. This sequence originates from an adult who was a healthcare worker with PCR-confirmed SARS-CoV-2 infection or an uninfected control (not recorded which). The CDR3 nucleotides are TGTGCCAGCAGCACTTCTAATACAGGACGCTCACCCCTCCACTTT. Amino acid sequence: CASSTSNTGRSPLHF. Variable domain in full (rest from reference TRBV7-2 and TRBJ1-6): GAGVSQSPSNKVTEKGKDVELRCDPISGHTALYWYRQSLGQGLEFLIYFQGNSAPDKSGLPSDRFSAERTGGSVSTLTIQRTQQEDSAVYLCASSTSNTGRSPLHFGNGTRLTVT.